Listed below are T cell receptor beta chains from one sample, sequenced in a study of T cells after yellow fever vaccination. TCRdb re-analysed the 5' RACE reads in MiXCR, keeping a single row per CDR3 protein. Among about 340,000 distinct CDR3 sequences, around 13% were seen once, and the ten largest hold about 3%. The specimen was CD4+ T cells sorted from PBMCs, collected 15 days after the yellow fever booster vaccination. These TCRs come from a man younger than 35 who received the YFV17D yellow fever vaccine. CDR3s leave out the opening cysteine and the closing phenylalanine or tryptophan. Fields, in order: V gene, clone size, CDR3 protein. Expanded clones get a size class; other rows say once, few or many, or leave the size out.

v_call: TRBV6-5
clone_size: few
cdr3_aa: ASSYFDSRWQF

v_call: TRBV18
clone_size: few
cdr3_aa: ASSPREGSNQPQH

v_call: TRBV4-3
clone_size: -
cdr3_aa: ASSQAGGPTDTQY

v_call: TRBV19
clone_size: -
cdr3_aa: ASSIVADTQY

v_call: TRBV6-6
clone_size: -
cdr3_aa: ASSYVEGSTEAF

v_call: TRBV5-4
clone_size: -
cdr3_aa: ASSLGGGGAPETQY

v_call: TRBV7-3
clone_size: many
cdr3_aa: ASSSSSGAYNEQF

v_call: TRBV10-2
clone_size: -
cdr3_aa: ASSSQGVGGNTIY

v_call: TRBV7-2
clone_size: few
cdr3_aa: ASSFSGGADTGELF

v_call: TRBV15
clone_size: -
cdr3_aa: ATSRVLDTQY

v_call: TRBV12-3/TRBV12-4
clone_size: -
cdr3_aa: ASSLARRDETQY

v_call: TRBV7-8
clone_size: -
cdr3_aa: ASSWKWTDSGNTIY

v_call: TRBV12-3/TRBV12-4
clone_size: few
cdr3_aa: ASSFDTSGATDTQY

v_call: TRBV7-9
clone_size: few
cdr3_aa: ASSPNSPLH

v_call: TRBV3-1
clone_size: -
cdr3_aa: ASSPGFTVETQY

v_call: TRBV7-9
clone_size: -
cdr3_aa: ASSFAANYGYT

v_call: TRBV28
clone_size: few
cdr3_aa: ASSPKTVSNQPQH

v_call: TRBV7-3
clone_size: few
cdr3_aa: ASSGDRVGYT

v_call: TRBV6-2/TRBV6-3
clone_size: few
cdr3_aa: ASSSGERTGELF

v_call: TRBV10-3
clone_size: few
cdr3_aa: AISEMGRNTEAF

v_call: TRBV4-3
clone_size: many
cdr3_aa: ASSQGGRSYEQY

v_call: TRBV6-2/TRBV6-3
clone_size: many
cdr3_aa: ASSYSGLGHTDTQY

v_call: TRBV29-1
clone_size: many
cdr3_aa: SVEDPGGSSYEQY

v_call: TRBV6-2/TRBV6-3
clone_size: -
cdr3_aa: ASSDPQGGETQY

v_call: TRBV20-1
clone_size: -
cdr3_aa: SASIRGRETQY

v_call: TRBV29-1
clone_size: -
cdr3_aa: SVEDLGLSGSNTEAF